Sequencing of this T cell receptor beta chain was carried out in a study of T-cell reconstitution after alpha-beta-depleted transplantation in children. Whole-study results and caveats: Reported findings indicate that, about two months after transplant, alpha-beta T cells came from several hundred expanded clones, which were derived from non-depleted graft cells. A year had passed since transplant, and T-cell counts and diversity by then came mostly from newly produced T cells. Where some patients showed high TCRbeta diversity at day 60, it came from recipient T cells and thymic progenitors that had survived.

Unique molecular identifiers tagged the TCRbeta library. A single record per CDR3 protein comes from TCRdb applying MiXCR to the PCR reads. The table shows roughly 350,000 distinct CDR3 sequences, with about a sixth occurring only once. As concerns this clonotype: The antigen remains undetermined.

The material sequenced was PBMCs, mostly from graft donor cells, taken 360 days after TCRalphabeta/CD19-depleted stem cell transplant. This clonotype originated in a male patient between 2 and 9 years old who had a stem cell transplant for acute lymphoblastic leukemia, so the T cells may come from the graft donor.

For the CDR3, the DNA is TGTGCCAGCAGCACCTGGGACAGGGGTTACAATGAGCAGTTCTTC. Encoded protein: CASSTWDRGYNEQFF. The chain joins TRBV9 to TRBJ2-1; TRBD1 agrees at 10 bases. The J segment lost 4 bases and the V segment lost 4 bases, leaving 5 bases of the junction unmatched. Germline-derived CDR1 and CDR2 are SGDLS and YYNGEE. CDR3 length: 15 amino acids.